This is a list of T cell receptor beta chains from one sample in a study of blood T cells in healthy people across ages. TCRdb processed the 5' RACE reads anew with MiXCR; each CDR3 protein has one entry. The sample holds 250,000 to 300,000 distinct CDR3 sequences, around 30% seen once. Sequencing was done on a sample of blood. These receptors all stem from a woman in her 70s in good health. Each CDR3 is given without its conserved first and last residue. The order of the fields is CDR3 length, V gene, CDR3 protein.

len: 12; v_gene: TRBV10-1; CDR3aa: ASSDYPLTYEQY
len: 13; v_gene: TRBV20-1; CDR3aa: SARGGLADRETQY
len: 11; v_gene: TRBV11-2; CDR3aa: ASRLRQTGAQY
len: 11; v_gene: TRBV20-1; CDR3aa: SARDAGNYGYT
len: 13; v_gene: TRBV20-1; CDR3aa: SARDRLAGSNEQF
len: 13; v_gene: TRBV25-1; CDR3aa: ASSAVRLGQETQY
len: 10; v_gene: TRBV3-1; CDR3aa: ASSQVSNEQF
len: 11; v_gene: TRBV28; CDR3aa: ASSVLKGYTQY
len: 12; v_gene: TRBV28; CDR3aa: ASSFQGGGSPLH
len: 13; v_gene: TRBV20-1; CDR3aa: SAPKLAGVGYEQY
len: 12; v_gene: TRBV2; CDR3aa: ASSAPPGAYEQY
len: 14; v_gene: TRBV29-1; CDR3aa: SVAGVTGGPADTQY
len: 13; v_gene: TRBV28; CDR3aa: ASSRDRYFQETQY
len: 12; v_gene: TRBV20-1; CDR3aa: SASTLGQHYEQY
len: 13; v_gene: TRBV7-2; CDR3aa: ASSFVDGQKNIQY
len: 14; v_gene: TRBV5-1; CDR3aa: ASSLNSKGAKQTQY
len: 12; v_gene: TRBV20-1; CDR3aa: SAEVISHSYGYT
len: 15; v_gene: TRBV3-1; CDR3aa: ASSPRGAEPSTDTQY
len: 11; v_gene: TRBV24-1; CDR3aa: ATSDPGRGTQY
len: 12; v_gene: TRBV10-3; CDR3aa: AISEFPTSREQF
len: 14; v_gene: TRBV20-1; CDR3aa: SASGLAGATAGELF
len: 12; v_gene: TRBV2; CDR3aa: ASRTGTQNSPLH
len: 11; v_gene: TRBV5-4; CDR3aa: ASSSGLGYEQY
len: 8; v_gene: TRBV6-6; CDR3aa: ASSVPALH
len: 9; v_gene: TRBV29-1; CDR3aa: SVEFGGEQY
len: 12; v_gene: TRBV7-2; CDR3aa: ASSSEGRGGELF
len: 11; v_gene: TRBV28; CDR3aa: ASSFGGYQPQH
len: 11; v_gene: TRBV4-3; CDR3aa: ASSQESWGTQY
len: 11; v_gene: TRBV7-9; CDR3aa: ASSLAGETEAF
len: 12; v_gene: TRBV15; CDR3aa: ATSRTSGHTEAF
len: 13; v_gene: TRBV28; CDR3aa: ASSPLDRTNYGYT
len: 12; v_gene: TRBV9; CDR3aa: ASSWGTHQETQY
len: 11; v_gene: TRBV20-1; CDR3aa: SARGQFTDTQY
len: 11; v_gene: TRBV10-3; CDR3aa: AISETPQETQY
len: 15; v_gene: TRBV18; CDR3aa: ASSPPLLAGTTDTQY
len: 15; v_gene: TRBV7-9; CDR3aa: ASTEAPTSGDSYEQY
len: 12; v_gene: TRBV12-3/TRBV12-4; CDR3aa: ASSLSGEYYGYT
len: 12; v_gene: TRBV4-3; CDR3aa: ASSQVPLEETQY
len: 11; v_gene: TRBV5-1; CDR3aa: ASSVTGGTEAF
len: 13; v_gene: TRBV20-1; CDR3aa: SARGTGDTNCGYT